The T cell receptor (beta chain) described here comes from a study of cytomegalovirus exposure and HLA in healthy donors (dated by TCRdb to the late 2010s). Broadly, across the study: An earlier analysis of approximately 640 of the donors reported roughly 300 Gb of sequence data and 117 million unique TCR beta sequences from about 179 million T cells. An early release covering roughly 640 HLA-typed donors comprised approximately 300 gigabases of sequencing data and tens of millions of unique TCR sequences. Of the approximately 400 genotyped donors, about 80% fell in the genetic ancestry cluster associated with self-reported Caucasian donors. The aim of the study was to test whether cataloging public T cell receptors could identify signatures of past pathogen exposure. The study used immunosequencing to profile the T cell repertoires of several hundred subjects and linked those repertoires to cytomegalovirus serostatus. Besides the first cohort of 550 to 750 subjects, a separate validation cohort made up of around 120 different subjects was used. The study combined high-throughput TCR immunosequencing, statistical association of individual TCRs with disease status, and machine learning to predict cytomegalovirus infection status. A later analysis re-examined previously published TCR beta repertoires from several hundred donors and added high-resolution HLA genotyping to investigate patterns of TCR occurrence. Rather than drawing on any new phenotypic data, the later analysis identified candidate immune exposures from TCR beta sequences and the way those sequences occurred across donors. In an earlier analysis of more than 550 of the donors, high-throughput TCR beta sequencing was used to judge whether each TCR beta V gene segment behaved as functional or pseudogenic. Donor age, sex, ethnicity and CMV serostatus were compiled together with the repertoire data. A later genetic analysis used genome-wide SNP genotypes for about 55% of the 666 donors, treating that subset as a discovery cohort. Every repertoire in the discovery cohort had been generated on one and the same sequencing platform. Both class I and class II loci were covered by HLA typing, at four-digit resolution. The number of typed donors differed by locus: about 620-640 for A, B, C, DRB1 and DQB1; 500 to 550 for DQA1; over 600 for DPA1; and some 450 for DPB1. Four to six DR-DQ haplotypes were handled as single units for association and clustering, since linkage in the cohort was strong. Among several hundred genotyped donors of the cohort, an average of around 220,000 unique TCR beta nucleotide sequences was sequenced per donor, of which about 19% were non-productive. The full study reports these points: A further reported finding was that TCR beta sequences accurately predicted the HLA-A and HLA-B alleles for most subjects in the first cohort. In vitro tests confirmed that three of the cytomegalovirus-associated TCR beta chains recognize cytomegalovirus antigens. In a later analysis, HLA-associated TCR beta chains were found to be more clonally expanded and to have lower generation probabilities than equally common non-associated chains. V-gene and J-gene trimming of TCR beta chains was associated with a missense DCLRE1C variant in a later genetic analysis, and the association was replicated in an independent cohort. This cohort had only TCR beta chains sequenced, and the lack of alpha or paired-chain data limited which features could be detected. Because HLA typing was unavailable for some donors at each locus, only the typed subset was used in association tests. It was suggested by the authors that the approach could potentially be generalized to other disease states and immunological phenotypes. Strong co-occurrence of HLA alleles, especially DR and DQ, made assigning TCR associations to individual alleles difficult. Several of the top co-occurrence clusters appeared to be linked to parvovirus B19, influenza, CMV and Epstein-Barr virus, according to a later analysis. A later genetic analysis reported fewer N-insertions in productive TCRs among donors in an Asian-associated ancestry cluster than the approximately 700-donor mean. In a later analysis, TCR association rates were found to vary across HLA loci, with the most associated TCRs seen for DRB1 alleles and the fewest for HLA-C alleles. In the study, approximately 160 TCR beta chains were listed as associated with cytomegalovirus. Some IMGT-functional V segments, including TRBV6-2 and TRBV6-3, could not be distinguished by the 87-base-pair reads and were therefore excluded. An earlier analysis of approximately 570 of the donors showed that most TCR beta V segments appeared in productive rearrangements either about 87% or about 30% of the time, which broadly matched IMGT annotations. The classifier was reported to diagnose cytomegalovirus status with high specificity and sensitivity in both the original and validation cohorts. The earlier analysis of around 600 of the donors excluded 15 to 20 rarely observed V segments, including chromosome 9 orphons, because counts were too low. Presence/absence analyses assumed roughly uniform sequencing depth across donors, an assumption that may not hold. Linkage disequilibrium might explain the correlated functional status among segregating V segments, but an unknown experimental factor could not be excluded. CMV serostatus was the only immune exposure information available for the cohort. The sequencing pipeline was judged likely to have produced a cluster of highly shared sequence variants as a technical artifact. Most TCR sequences were seen in very few donors, while some public TCRs were found in many individuals. According to a later analysis, most CMV-associated TCR beta chains appeared to be HLA-restricted, and the HLA associations seemed to be driven largely by CMV exposure. At a false discovery rate of 0.05, a later analysis linked roughly 17,000 TCR beta sequences to specific HLA alleles.

To note about this clone: Its antigen has not been determined. One base away there is no much larger clone; base qualities are not given.

The cohort consisted of approximately 670 healthy bone marrow donors. All cohort members were sampled while nominally healthy, although unrecorded immune exposures were likely present. The donor tested CMV seropositive, placing the donor among the approximately 290 seropositive members of the cohort. Every donor gave a peripheral blood sample, and the peripheral blood mononuclear cells from that sample were used for TCR beta sequencing. Genomic DNA extraction from the blood cell samples was performed with the Qiagen DNeasy Blood Extraction Kit. The germline V gene (reference sequence) provides CDR1 SSHAT and CDR2 FNYEAQ. Including cysteine and phenylalanine, the CDR3 has 15 amino acids. Just the 45-base CDR3 DNA is kept, in frame starting at base 1. Trimmed from V: 4 bases; trimmed from J: 5 bases; junction bases lacking a gene match: 9. Library preparation used the immunoSEQ multiplex PCR assay. For the multiplex PCR, a mixture combining 60 forward primers for TCR Vbeta segments and 13 reverse primers for TCR Jbeta segments was used. The CDR3 region of rearranged TCR beta genes was amplified from genomic DNA with a multiplex PCR assay. On the Illumina HiSeq System, the amplified TCR beta libraries were sequenced as 87-base-pair reads. As for how the authors treated the data: A later analysis tallied tens of millions of unique TCR beta chains across the 666 repertoires, and roughly 11 million of those chains were shared by two or more donors. Raw reads were error-corrected and collapsed into unique sequences with a nearest-neighbor algorithm that merged closely related sequences to remove PCR and sequencing errors. Alignment of CDR3 sequences to IMGT reference sequences was used to assign V, D and J gene segments. For a sequence to be retained, at least a six-nucleotide match to both a V gene segment and a J gene segment was required. A rearrangement was called productive if the CDR3 had no stop codons and remained in frame with V and J, and every other rearrangement was called non-productive. CDR3 was defined according to IMGT convention as the region running from the second conserved V-encoded cysteine to the conserved J-encoded phenylalanine. The earlier analysis of a few hundred of the donors excluded any sequence lacking an unambiguous match to a single V gene segment. An earlier analysis of 587 of the donors called V segments functional above 56.7% productive rearrangements and segregating when the between-donor standard deviation exceeded 5%. A statistical classification framework was developed to diagnose cytomegalovirus status using the catalog of TCR beta chain sequences. In a later analysis, V and J genes were assigned by comparing TCR nucleotide sequences against IMGT/GENE-DB human TR gene sequences. The TCRdist pipeline was used in a later analysis to assign CDR3 sequences and most-parsimonious VDJ recombination scenarios. In a later analysis, each TCR beta chain was defined by its CDR3 amino acid sequence together with its V-gene family, and reads without a unique V-gene family were excluded. A later analysis removed several hundred highly shared, low-generation-probability nucleotide sequences to deal with suspected cross-contamination and a sequencing artifact. In a later analysis, a clonal expansion index was calculated for each public chain from normalized within-repertoire ranks of inferred template counts. In a later analysis, generation probabilities were computed using a VDJ recombination model fitted to out-of-frame rearrangements, and the results were checked against IGoR. Hypergeometric tests were used in a later analysis to score TCR-TCR, TCR-HLA and TCR-CMV co-occurrence, with a repertoire-size bias correction applied to the TCR pairs. In a later analysis, false discovery rates were estimated by permuting HLA or CMV assignments 20 times. In a later analysis, co-occurring TCRs were grouped using DBSCAN, and TCRdist sequence similarity was added for clustering within HLA-allele-positive subsets. For co-occurrence clustering, repertoires with fewer than 30,000 or more than 120,000 public chains were excluded, along with five repertoires with anomalous nucleotide sharing. In its TCRdb copy, this immuneACCESS table keeps in-frame sequences only and misses some clones. Where compared with another copy, unresolved V genes explain less than half of these, and the others have no known cause. From that table come the V and J calls and clone size; the DNA was used to work out D and trimming. The sample table records under 120,000 clones; 70% of these occur just once. The biggest ten clones account for roughly a tenth of the sample.

The sequenced sample consisted of PBMCs. This receptor was obtained from a man in his forties or fifties in good health and CMV-seropositive. Recombination joined TRBV7-7 with TRBJ2-5; 8 bases in the junction line up with TRBD2. The DNA is TGTGCCAGCAGCTCCCGGGGGGGCAGGGCTGAGACCCAGTACTTC. It codes for CASSSRGGRAETQYF.